This TCR beta chain was sequenced for a study of T cell clonotyping in hematopoietic cell transplantation. Clones were read by immunoSEQ multiplex PCR, and TCRdb kept only the in-frame ones, dropping some. Of some 35,000 clones detected, roughly 95% appear once; the ten largest clones hold around 1.5%. The V and J ends lost 10 bases and 7 bases, in that order; junction bases with no gene match: 3. The CDR3 covers 11 residues. Germline CDR1 SGHVS, CDR2 FNYEAQ. The time point: recipient sample about 28 days before transplant, after cytoreduction. This TCR derives from a middle-aged man with chronic myeloid leukemia. Some clones in this sample may be carry-over from other donors' samples. The sample here was peripheral blood mononuclear cells, taken before stem cell transplant. The genes are TRBV7-6 and TRBJ2-2, with 7 bases aligning to TRBD1. The CDR3 nucleotides read TGTGCCACGCAGGGGGACGGGGAGCTGTTTTTT. Its translation is CATQGDGELFF. Full variable domain (remainder filled in from reference TRBV7-6 and TRBJ2-2): GAGVSQSPRYKVTKRGQDVALRCDPISGHVSLYWYRQALGQGPEFLTYFNYEAQQDKSGLPNDRFSAERPEGSISTLTIQRTEQRDSAMYRCATQGDGELFFGEGSRLTVL.